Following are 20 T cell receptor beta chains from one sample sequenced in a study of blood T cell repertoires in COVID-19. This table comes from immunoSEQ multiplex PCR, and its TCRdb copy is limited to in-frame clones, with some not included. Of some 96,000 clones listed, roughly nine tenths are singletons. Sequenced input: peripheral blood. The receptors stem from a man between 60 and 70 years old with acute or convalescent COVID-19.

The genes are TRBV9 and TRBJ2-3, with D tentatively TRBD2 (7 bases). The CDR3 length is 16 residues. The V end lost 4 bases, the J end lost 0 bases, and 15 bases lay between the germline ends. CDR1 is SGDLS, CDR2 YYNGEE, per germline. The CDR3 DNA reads TGTGCCAGCAGCCCTGATGGGGGGGCGAGCACAGATACGCAGTATTTT. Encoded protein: CASSPDGGASTDTQYF.

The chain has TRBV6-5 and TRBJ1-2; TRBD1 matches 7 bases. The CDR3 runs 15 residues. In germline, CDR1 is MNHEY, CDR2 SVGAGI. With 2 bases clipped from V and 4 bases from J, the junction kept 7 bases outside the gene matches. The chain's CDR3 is CASSYRDREAYGYTF. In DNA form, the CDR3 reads TGTGCCAGCAGTTACCGCGACAGGGAAGCCTATGGCTACACCTTC.

CDR3 sequence (DNA): TGTGCCAGCAGTGAAGGGAGAGAGACCCAGTACTTC. It specifies CASSEGRETQYF. The chain carries TRBV2 and TRBJ2-5, with no clear D. Germline CDR1 reads SNHLY; CDR2 reads FYNNEI. V lost 1 base and J lost 4, with 4 bases in between. The CDR3 runs 12 residues.

CDR3 bases: TGTGCCAGCAGCTCGGGTACTGGGGCCAACGTCCTGACTTTC. Translating gives CASSSGTGANVLTF. The chain recombines TRBV7-9 with TRBJ2-6; D gene uncertain. Germline CDR1 and CDR2: SEHNR and FQNEAQ (reference sequence). The length of the CDR3 is 14 residues. Trimming removed 4 bases from V and 2 bases from J, with 6 bases in between.

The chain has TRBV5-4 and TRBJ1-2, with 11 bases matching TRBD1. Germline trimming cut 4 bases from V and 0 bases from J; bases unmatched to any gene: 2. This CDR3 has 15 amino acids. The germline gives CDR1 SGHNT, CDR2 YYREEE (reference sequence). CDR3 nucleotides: TGTGCCAGCAGCGGACAGGGGGCTACTAACTATGGCTACACCTTC. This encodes CASSGQGATNYGYTF.

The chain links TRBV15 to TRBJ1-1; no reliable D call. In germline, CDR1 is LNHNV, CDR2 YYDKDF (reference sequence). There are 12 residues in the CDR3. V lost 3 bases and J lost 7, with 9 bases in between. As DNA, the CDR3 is TGTGCCACCAGCAGCTCTGGAGGTGAAGCTTTCTTT. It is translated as CATSSSGGEAFF. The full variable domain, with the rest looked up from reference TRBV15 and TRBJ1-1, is DAMVIQNPRYQVTQFGKPVTLSCSQTLNHNVMYWYQQKSSQAPKLLFHYYDKDFNNEADTPDNFQSRRPNTSFCFLDIRSPGLGDTAMYLCATSSSGGEAFFGQGTRLTVV.

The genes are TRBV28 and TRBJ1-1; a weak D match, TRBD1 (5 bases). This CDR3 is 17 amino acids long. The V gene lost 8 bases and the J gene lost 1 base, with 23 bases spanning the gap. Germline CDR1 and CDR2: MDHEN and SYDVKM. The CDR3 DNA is TGTGCCAGCGCTATCGGGGGGTCCTTTTTCCAGAACACTGAAGCTTTCTTT. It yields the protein CASAIGGSFFQNTEAFF.

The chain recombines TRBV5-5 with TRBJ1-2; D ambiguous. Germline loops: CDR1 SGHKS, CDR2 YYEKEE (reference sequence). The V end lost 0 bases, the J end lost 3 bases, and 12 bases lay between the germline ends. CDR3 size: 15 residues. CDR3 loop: CASSLEPSGYYGYTF. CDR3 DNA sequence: TGTGCCAGCAGCTTGGAACCGTCGGGGTACTATGGCTACACCTTC.

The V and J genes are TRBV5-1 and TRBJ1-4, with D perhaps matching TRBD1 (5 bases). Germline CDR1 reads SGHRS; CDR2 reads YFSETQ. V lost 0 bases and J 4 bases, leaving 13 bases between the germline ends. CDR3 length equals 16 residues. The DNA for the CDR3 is TGCGCCAGCAGCTTGGGTTCGAGCGGGGGTAATGAAAAACTGTTTTTT. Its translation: CASSLGSSGGNEKLFF.

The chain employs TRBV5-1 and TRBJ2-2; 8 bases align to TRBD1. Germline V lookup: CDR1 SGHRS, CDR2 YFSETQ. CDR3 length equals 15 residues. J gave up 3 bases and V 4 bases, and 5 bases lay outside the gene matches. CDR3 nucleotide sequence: TGCGCCAGCAGCCTCGGGACAGGAGACACCGGGGAGCTGTTTTTT. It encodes CASSLGTGDTGELFF.

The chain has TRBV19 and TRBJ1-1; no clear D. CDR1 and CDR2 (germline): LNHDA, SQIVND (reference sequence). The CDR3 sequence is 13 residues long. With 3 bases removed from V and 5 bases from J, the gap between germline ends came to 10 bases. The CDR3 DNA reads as TGTGCCAGTAGTATTCGGCCGCGGACTGAAGCTTTCTTT. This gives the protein CASSIRPRTEAFF.

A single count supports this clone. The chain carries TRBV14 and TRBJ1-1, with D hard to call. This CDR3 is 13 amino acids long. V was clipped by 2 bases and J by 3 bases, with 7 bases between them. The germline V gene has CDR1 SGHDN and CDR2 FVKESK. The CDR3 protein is CASSQQEDTEAFF. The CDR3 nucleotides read TGTGCCAGCAGCCAACAGGAGGACACTGAAGCTTTCTTT.

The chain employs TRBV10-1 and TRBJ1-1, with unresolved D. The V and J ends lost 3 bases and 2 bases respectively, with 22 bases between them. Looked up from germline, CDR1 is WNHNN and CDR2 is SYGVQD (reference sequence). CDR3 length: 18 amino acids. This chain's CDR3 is CASSDWLERSGDNTEAFF. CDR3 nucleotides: TGCGCCAGCAGTGATTGGTTAGAAAGGTCAGGCGATAACACTGAAGCTTTCTTT.

The CDR3 region has the DNA TGTGCCAGCAGTTTACAGGGGGAGAATGGCTACACCTTC. Residues: CASSLQGENGYTF. V usage is TRBV6-5 and J usage is TRBJ1-2, with 8 bases identical to TRBD1. This CDR3 region has 13 residues. The germline CDR1 and CDR2 sequences are MNHEY and SVGAGI. Losses at the gene ends were 4 bases for V and 6 bases for J; bases not matched to a gene: 4.

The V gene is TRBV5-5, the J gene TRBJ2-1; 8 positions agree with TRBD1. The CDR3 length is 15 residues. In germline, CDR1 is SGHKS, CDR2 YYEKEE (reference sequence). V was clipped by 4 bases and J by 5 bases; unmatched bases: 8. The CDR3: CASSADRAFHNEQFF. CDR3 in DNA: TGTGCCAGCAGCGCGGACAGGGCTTTCCACAATGAGCAGTTCTTC. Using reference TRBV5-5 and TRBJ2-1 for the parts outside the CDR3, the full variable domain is DAGVTQSPTHLIKTRGQQVTLRCSPISGHKSVSWYQQVLGQGPQFIFQYYEKEERGRGNFPDRFSARQFPNYSSELNVNALLLGDSALYLCASSADRAFHNEQFFGPGTRLTVL.

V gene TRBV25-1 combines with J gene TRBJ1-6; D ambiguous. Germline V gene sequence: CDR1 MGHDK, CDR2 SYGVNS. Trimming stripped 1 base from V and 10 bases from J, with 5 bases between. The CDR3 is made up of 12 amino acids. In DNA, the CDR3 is TGTGCCAGCAGTGAATCAGTGTCACCCCTCCACTTT. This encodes CASSESVSPLHF.

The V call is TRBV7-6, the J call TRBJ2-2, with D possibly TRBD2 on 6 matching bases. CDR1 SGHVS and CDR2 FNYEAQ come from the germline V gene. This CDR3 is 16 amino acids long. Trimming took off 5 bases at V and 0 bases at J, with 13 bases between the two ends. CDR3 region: CASSIPGLTNTGELFF. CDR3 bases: TGTGCCAGCAGCATCCCGGGACTCACGAACACCGGGGAGCTGTTTTTT.

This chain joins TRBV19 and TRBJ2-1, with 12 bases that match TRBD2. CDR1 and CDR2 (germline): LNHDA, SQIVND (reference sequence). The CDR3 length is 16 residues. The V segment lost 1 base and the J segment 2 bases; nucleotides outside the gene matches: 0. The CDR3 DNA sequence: TGTGCCAGTAGTATAGCTAGCGGGGGGGCCTACAATGAGCAGTTCTTC. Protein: CASSIASGGAYNEQFF.

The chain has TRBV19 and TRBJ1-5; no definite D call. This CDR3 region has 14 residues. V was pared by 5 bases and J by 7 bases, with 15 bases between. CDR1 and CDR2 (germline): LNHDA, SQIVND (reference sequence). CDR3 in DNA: TGTGCCAGTAGTCCGCGAAGAGACGGGCAGCCCCAGCATTTT. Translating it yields CASSPRRDGQPQHF.

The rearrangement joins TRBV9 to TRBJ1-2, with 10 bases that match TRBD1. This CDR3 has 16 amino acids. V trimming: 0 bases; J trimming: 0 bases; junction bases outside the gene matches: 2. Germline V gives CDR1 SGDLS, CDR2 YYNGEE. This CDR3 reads CASSVGGQGSNYGYTF. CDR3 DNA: TGTGCCAGCAGCGTAGGGGGACAGGGGTCTAACTATGGCTACACCTTC.